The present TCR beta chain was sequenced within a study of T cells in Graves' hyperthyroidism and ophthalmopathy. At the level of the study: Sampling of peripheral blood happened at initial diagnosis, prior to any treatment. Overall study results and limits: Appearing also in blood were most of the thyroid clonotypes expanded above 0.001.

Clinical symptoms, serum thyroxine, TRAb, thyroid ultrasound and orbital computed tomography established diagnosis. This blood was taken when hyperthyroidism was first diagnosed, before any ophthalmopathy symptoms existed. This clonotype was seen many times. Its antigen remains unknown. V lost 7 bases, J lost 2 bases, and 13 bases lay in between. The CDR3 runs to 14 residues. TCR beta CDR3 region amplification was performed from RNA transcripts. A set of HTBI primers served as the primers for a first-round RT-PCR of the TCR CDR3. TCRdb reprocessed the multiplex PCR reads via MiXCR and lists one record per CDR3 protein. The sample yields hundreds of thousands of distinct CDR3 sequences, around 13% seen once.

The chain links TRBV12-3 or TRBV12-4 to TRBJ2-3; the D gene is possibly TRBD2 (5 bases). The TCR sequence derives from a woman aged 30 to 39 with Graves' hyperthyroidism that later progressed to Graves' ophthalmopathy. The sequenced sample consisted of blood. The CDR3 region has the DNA TGTGCCAGCACTCAGGAGGCCTTCACAGATACGCAGTATTTT. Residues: CASTQEAFTDTQYF.